These 9 T cell receptor beta chains were all obtained from the same sample, sequenced in a study of blood T cell repertoires in COVID-19. TCRdb keeps only in-frame clones here, not all; method: immunoSEQ multiplex PCR. The repertoire has about 210,000 clones, around 80% of them found once; the top ten carry 10% to 15%. Sample: peripheral blood. These receptors all stem from a human donor in a cohort sampled during active COVID-19.

The chain uses TRBV28 and TRBJ2-7, with 9 nucleotides matching TRBD2. Germline CDR1 MDHEN, CDR2 SYDVKM. With 3 bases clipped from V and 3 bases from J, the junction kept 6 bases outside the gene matches. The CDR3 has 15 residues. The CDR3 nucleotides read TGTGCCAGCAGTTTTCTCGGACTAGCGCTCTACGAGCAGTACTTC. Amino acids: CASSFLGLALYEQYF.

The genes are TRBV3-1 (or the pseudogene TRBV3-2) and TRBJ2-5; D is perhaps TRBD2 (5 bases). CDR1 is LGHDT, CDR2 YNNKEL, per germline (reference sequence). V was shortened by 0 bases and J by 5 bases, with 16 bases between the two germline ends. This CDR3 comprises 16 residues. CDR3 in DNA: TGTGCCAGCAGCCAAGATTTTGCCAGTGGCGGGGAGACCCAGTACTTC. This translates into CASSQDFASGGETQYF.

V and J are TRBV11-2 and TRBJ1-1; D gene unclear. CDR1 and CDR2 from the germline V gene are SGHAT and FQNNGV. The CDR3 totals 15 residues. Trimming took off 5 bases at V and 1 base at J, with 14 bases between the two ends. The CDR3 DNA is TGTGCCAGCAGCCACGAGTCCGGAGGGAACACTGAAGCTTTCTTT. Protein sequence: CASSHESGGNTEAFF.

The rearrangement links TRBV7-8 to TRBJ2-3; 9 bases line up with TRBD2. The junction had 6 bases not matched to a gene; V was cut back by 1 base and J by 4 bases. CDR3 size: 16 residues. Germline V lookup: CDR1 SGHVS, CDR2 FQNEAQ. The CDR3 region is CASSLGSGSPSDTQYF. The CDR3 bases are TGTGCCAGCAGCTTAGGTAGCGGGAGTCCCTCAGATACGCAGTATTTT.

The chain carries TRBV5-1 and TRBJ1-5; 12 bases are a match to TRBD1. Germline V CDR1 and CDR2: SGHRS, YFSETQ. V dropped 0 bases and J dropped 0; count of bases not matched to a gene: 7. The CDR3 contains 19 residues. CDR3 nucleotide sequence: TGCGCCAGCAGCTTGGACCCGGGACAGGGGGCCTCTAGCAATCAGCCCCAGCATTTT. It is translated as CASSLDPGQGASSNQPQHF.

CDR3 loop: CASSQDGGGSEQYF. The CDR3 DNA follows: TGTGCCAGCAGCCAAGATGGAGGGGGCTCCGAGCAGTACTTC. The J gene is TRBJ2-7, the V gene TRBV3-1 (or the pseudogene TRBV3-2), with D maybe TRBD1 (7 bases). CDR1 and CDR2 (germline): LGHDT, YNNKEL (reference sequence). The V end lost 0 bases, the J end lost 6 bases, and 12 bases lay between the germline ends. CDR3 size: 14 residues.

This chain uses TRBV15 with TRBJ2-7; D is perhaps TRBD1 (6 bases). With 1 base removed from V and 3 bases from J, the gap between germline ends came to 10 bases. The CDR3 loop spans 14 amino acids. Looked up from germline, CDR1 is LNHNV and CDR2 is YYDKDF (reference sequence). CDR3 in amino acids: CATSRGQGFYEQYF. The CDR3 region has the DNA TGTGCCACCAGCAGAGGGCAGGGGTTCTACGAGCAGTACTTC.

The chain has TRBV7-8 and TRBJ2-2, with D possibly TRBD1 on 6 matching bases. The CDR3 totals 15 residues. Germline values: CDR1 SGHVS, CDR2 FQNEAQ. Trimming took 4 bases from V and 2 from J, leaving 11 bases between them. The CDR3 DNA reads as TGTGCCAGCAGCTCCGGGACAAGAAACACCGGGGAGCTGTTTTTT. Translation gives CASSSGTRNTGELFF.

The chain carries TRBV24-1 and TRBJ2-2, with a tentative D call TRBD1 (5 bases). CDR3 length equals 13 residues. Looked up from germline, CDR1 is KGHDR and CDR2 is SFDVKD. The V and J ends lost 9 bases and 3 bases respectively, with 10 bases between them. The CDR3 protein is CATQGSYTGELFF. The CDR3 coding sequence is TGTGCCACCCAGGGTTCATACACCGGGGAGCTGTTTTTT.